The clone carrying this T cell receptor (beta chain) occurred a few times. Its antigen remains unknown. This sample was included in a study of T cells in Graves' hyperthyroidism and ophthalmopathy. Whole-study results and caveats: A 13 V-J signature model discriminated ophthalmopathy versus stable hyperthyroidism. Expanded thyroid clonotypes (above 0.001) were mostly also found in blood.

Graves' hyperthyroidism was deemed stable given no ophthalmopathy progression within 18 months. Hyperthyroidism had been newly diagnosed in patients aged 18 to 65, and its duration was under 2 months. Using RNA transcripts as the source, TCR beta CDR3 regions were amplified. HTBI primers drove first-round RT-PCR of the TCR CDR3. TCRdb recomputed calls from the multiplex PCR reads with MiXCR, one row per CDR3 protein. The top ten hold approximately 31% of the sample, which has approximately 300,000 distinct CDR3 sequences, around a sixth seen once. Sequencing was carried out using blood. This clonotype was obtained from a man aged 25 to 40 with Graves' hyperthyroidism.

In nucleotides, the CDR3 is TGTGCCAGCAGCGTAGAAACCGGCGTGTCGAATGAGCAGTTCTTC. Translation gives CASSVETGVSNEQFF. The rearrangement uses TRBV9 and TRBJ2-1; D is unresolved. CDR3 length: 15 amino acids. Between the trimmed V and J ends, which lost 0 bases and 7 bases, there was a span of 14 bases. Looked up from germline, CDR1 is SGDLS and CDR2 is YYNGEE.